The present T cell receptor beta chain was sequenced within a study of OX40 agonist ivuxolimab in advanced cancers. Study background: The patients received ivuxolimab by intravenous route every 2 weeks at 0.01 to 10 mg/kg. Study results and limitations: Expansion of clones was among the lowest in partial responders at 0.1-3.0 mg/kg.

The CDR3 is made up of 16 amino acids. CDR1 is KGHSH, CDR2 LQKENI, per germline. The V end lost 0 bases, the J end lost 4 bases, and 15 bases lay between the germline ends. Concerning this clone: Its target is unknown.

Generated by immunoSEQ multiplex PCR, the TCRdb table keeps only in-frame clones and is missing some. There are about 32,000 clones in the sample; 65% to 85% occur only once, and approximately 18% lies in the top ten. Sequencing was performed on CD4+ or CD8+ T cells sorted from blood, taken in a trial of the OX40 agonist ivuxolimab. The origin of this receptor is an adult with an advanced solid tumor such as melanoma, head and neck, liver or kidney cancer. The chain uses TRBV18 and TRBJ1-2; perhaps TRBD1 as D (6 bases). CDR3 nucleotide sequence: TGTGCCAGCTCACCACCCCCGGGACAACTCATCTATGGCTACACCTTC. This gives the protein CASSPPPGQLIYGYTF.